These T cell receptor beta chains were read from a single sample in a study of blood T cell repertoires in COVID-19. Sequencing was performed with immunoSEQ multiplex PCR; in TCRdb, only in-frame clones are kept and a portion is missing. The sample has about 100,000 clones, about 85% seen once. The specimen sequenced was peripheral blood. The origin of the receptors is a man aged 45-65 years with active COVID-19. CDR3s leave out the opening cysteine and the closing phenylalanine or tryptophan.

V	J	CDR3
TRBV4-1	TRBJ1-1	ASSQVKNTEAF
TRBV11-2	TRBJ2-3	ASSQNALRTQY
TRBV3-1/TRBV3-2	TRBJ2-1	ASSQDAGNEQF
TRBV6-5	TRBJ2-7	ATMRQGAFYEQY
TRBV29-1	TRBJ2-7	SVVLLASYEQY
TRBV19	TRBJ2-3	ATTTGKTQY
TRBV7-3	TRBJ2-5	ASSQGREETQY
TRBV4-2	TRBJ2-7	ASSHETGTAIHEQY
TRBV12-5	TRBJ1-5	ASGLSPNQPQH
TRBV5-4	TRBJ2-5	ASSLAGGQETQY
TRBV30	TRBJ1-2	AWTPGQINYGYT
TRBV2	TRBJ2-1	ASSAGGESSYNEQF
TRBV7-9	TRBJ2-3	ASSIGRGGSDTQY
TRBV11-1	TRBJ1-4	ASSHRGHNEKLF
TRBV30	TRBJ2-1	AWGFQGAGDNEQF
TRBV12-5	TRBJ2-3	ASGFLTEDTQY
TRBV6-6	TRBJ2-5	ASTGAQETQY
TRBV29-1	TRBJ1-1	SVISARREVVNTEAF
TRBV2	TRBJ2-1	ASRPRGTGSNEQF
TRBV24-1	TRBJ2-5	ATSDPLPAAAGGGETQY
TRBV7-9	TRBJ1-2	ASSPWAGYGYT
TRBV18	TRBJ1-1	ASSSGENTEAF
TRBV30	TRBJ2-7	AWVREIYHGSEQY
TRBV5-1	TRBJ2-5	ASSFGGETQY
TRBV19	TRBJ2-5	ASSIGRGRETQY
TRBV11-2	TRBJ2-5	ASTPLVQPGTQY